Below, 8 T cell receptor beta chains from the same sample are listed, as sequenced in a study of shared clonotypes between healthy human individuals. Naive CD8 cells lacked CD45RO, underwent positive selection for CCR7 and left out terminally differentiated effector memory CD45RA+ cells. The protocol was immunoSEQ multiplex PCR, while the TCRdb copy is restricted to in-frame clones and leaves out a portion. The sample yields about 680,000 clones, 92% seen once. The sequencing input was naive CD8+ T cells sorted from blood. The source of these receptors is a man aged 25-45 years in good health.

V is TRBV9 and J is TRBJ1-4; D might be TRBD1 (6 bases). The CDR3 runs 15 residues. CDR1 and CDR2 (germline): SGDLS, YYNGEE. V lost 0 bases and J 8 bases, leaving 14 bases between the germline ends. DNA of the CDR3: TGTGCCAGCAGCGTAGATGGGATAGGGGGAGAAAAACTGTTTTTT. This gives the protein CASSVDGIGGEKLFF.

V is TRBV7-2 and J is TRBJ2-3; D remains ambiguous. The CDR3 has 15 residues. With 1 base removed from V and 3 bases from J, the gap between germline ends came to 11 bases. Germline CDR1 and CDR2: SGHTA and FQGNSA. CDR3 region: CASSLGRLDTDTQYF. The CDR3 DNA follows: TGTGCCAGCAGCTTAGGGCGACTGGATACAGATACGCAGTATTTT. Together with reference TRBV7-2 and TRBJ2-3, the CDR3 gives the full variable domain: GAGVSQSPSNKVTEKGKDVELRCDPISGHTALYWYRQSLGQGLEFLIYFQGNSAPDKSGLPSDRFSAERTGGSVSTLTIQRTQQEDSAVYLCASSLGRLDTDTQYFGPGTRLTVL.

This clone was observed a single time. For the CDR3, the DNA is TGTGCCAGCTCACCAGTAGACAGGGGGTTTGGAGTCAAAAACATTCAGTACTTC. Protein product: CASSPVDRGFGVKNIQYF. This rearrangement joins TRBV18 to TRBJ2-4; TRBD1 agrees at 9 bases. CDR3 size: 18 residues. Germline assignment: CDR1 KGHSH and CDR2 LQKENI. The ends lost 2 bases at V and 3 bases at J; junction bases unmatched: 11.

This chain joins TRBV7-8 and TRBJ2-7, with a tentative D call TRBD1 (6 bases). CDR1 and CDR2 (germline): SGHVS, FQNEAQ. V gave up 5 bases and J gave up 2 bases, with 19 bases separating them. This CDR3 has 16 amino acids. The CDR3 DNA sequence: TGTGCCAGCAGCACAGGGTATTCCACAGAGACCTACGAGCAGTACTTC. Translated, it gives CASSTGYSTETYEQYF.

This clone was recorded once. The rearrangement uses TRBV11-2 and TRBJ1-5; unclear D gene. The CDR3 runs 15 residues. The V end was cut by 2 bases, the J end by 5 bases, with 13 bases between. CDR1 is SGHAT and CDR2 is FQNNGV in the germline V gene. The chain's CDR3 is CASSLSDGVYQPQHF. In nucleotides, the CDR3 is TGTGCCAGCAGCTTATCCGATGGGGTTTATCAGCCCCAGCATTTT.

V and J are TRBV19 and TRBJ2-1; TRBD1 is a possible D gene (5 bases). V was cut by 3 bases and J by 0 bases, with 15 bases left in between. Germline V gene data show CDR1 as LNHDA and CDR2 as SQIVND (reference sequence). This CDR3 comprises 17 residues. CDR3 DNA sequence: TGTGCCAGTAGTATGGGGCTGCGAAGAAGCTCCTACAATGAGCAGTTCTTC. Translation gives CASSMGLRRSSYNEQFF.

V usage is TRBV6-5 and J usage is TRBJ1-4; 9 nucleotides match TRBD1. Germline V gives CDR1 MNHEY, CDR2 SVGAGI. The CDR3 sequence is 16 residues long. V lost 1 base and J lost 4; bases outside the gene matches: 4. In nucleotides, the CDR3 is TGTGCCAGCAGTTACTTCCCGGGACAGGGTAATGAAAAACTGTTTTTT. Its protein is CASSYFPGQGNEKLFF.

CDR3 bases: TGTGCCAGCAGCTCCCCATCGGGCGAGCAGTACTTC. It is translated as CASSSPSGEQYF. This chain links TRBV11-2 with TRBJ2-7; D is unclear. Germline-derived CDR1 and CDR2 are SGHAT and FQNNGV. The CDR3 is 12 amino acids. The V and J ends lost 4 bases and 6 bases respectively, with 10 bases between them.